Each of the 31 T cell receptor beta chains below was sequenced from the same sample in a study (TCRdb year 2016). Libraries came from RT-PCR. The sample was run on an Illumina MiSeq. TCRdb reprocessing: public reads trimmed at Q25 with fastp, clones called with MiXCR, in-frame beta chains kept. Every distinct CDR3 protein forms one entry, paired with its most common genes and DNA. The sample table lists more than 550,000 distinct CDR3 sequences, around 14% of them with a count of one. The top ten clones comprise roughly 3.9% of the sample. Source material: memory CD4+ T cells from blood. All receptors come from a female donor in good health, serving as a healthy control.

The chain has TRBV3-1 and TRBJ2-7; D gene ambiguous. This CDR3 contains 12 residues. V lost 4 bases and J 5 bases, leaving 9 bases between the germline ends. Germline V gives CDR1 LGHDT, CDR2 YNNKEL (reference sequence). CDR3 amino acids: CASSRLRDEQYF. The CDR3 DNA reads as TGTGCCAGCAGCCGACTCAGAGACGAGCAGTACTTC.

This clonotype was seen repeatedly, ten times or more. The chain uses TRBV7-9 and TRBJ2-7; a weak D match, TRBD2 (6 bases). The germline CDR1 and CDR2 sequences are SEHNR and FQNEAQ (reference sequence). V dropped 3 bases and J dropped 6 bases, with 15 bases sitting between them. There are 14 residues in the CDR3. The CDR3 bases are TGTGCCAGCAGCTTGATCCCCCCAGCGGGCGAGCAGTACTTC. Protein product: CASSLIPPAGEQYF.

This clonotype was picked up a small number of times. The V gene is TRBV5-1, the J gene TRBJ2-7; 10 nucleotides agree with TRBD1. Germline V gives CDR1 SGHRS, CDR2 YFSETQ. This CDR3 contains 16 residues. V gave up 0 bases and J gave up 6 bases; unmatched junction bases: 9. DNA of the CDR3: TGCGCCAGCAGCTTGGACCCGGGACAGGGGAGGACCGAGCAGTACTTC. This gives the protein CASSLDPGQGRTEQYF.

This rearrangement joins TRBV6-5 to TRBJ1-1; D gene ambiguous. The CDR3 covers 12 residues. Germline V gene lookup returns CDR1 MNHEY and CDR2 SVGAGI. The germline V and J ends were trimmed by 4 bases and 8 bases, with 11 bases remaining between them. In nucleotides, the CDR3 is TGTGCCAGCAGTTTTTTAACGGGAGAAGCTTTCTTT. This sequence encodes CASSFLTGEAFF.

This clonotype has more than one count but fewer than ten. The chain employs TRBV20-1 and TRBJ2-3; 11 bases align to TRBD2. CDR1 and CDR2 (germline): DFQATT, SNEGSKA (reference sequence). This CDR3 is built from 15 residues. With 6 bases clipped from V and 2 bases from J, the junction kept 7 bases outside the gene matches. The CDR3 spells CSANRLAGTTDTQYF. The CDR3 DNA reads TGCAGTGCCAATAGACTAGCGGGAACCACAGATACGCAGTATTTT.

This clonotype showed up many times. V usage is TRBV5-1 and J usage is TRBJ1-1; maybe TRBD1 (6 bases). The CDR3 is 13 residues long. V was pared by 4 bases and J by 6 bases, with 13 bases between. CDR1 is SGHRS, CDR2 YFSETQ, per germline. CDR3 DNA sequence: TGCGCCAGCAGCCCCTGGGGGCAATCTGAAGCTTTCTTT. Translated: CASSPWGQSEAFF.

The chain carries TRBV7-2 and TRBJ2-2; D is possibly TRBD1 (5 bases). Trimming stripped 6 bases from V and 6 bases from J, with 14 bases between. Per the germline V gene, CDR1 is SGHTA and CDR2 is FQGNSA. CDR3 length: 14 amino acids. CDR3: CASRPLGAAGELFF. The CDR3 bases are TGTGCCAGCAGACCCCTAGGGGCGGCCGGGGAGCTGTTTTTT.

This chain links TRBV19 with TRBJ2-7; D may correspond to TRBD1 or TRBD2 (5 bases each). The germline V gene encodes CDR1 LNHDA and CDR2 SQIVND (reference sequence). The CDR3 has 14 amino acids. V lost 5 bases, J lost 4 bases, and 15 bases lay in between. CDR3 loop: CASSARDGRYEQYF. The CDR3 region has the DNA TGTGCCAGTAGTGCCCGGGACGGACGATACGAGCAGTACTTC.

The chain employs TRBV20-1 and TRBJ1-5; tentatively, D is TRBD1 (5 bases). The CDR3 is 14 amino acids. V lost 1 base and J lost 7, with 14 bases in between. Germline CDR1 DFQATT, CDR2 SNEGSKA (reference sequence). CDR3: CSARGGGYGQPQHF. DNA of the CDR3: TGCAGTGCTAGAGGGGGGGGATATGGCCAGCCCCAGCATTTT.

This clonotype occurred many times. This chain connects TRBV20-1 to TRBJ1-2; D may be TRBD1 (6 bases). The CDR3 totals 12 residues. V lost 6 bases and J 2 bases, leaving 10 bases between the germline ends. Germline assignment: CDR1 DFQATT and CDR2 SNEGSKA (reference sequence). The CDR3 spells CSAWTENYGYTF. Written as DNA, the CDR3 is TGCAGTGCCTGGACAGAGAACTATGGCTACACCTTC.

This chain uses TRBV28 with TRBJ1-1; perhaps TRBD1 as D (6 bases). The CDR3 contains 12 residues. V was shortened by 10 bases and J by 7 bases, with 16 bases between the two germline ends. The germline gives CDR1 MDHEN, CDR2 SYDVKM. The CDR3 DNA sequence: TGTGCCATCGGGGGCCGGGAGAATGAAGCTTTCTTT. The encoded protein is CAIGGRENEAFF.

This clonotype was counted between two and nine times. CDR3: CASSQGQSGYGYTF. For the CDR3, the DNA is TGTGCCAGCAGCCAGGGACAGTCCGGATATGGCTACACCTTC. This chain joins TRBV6-5 and TRBJ1-2, with 7 bases identical to TRBD1. CDR1 and CDR2 (germline): MNHEY, SVGAGI. The ends lost 6 bases at V and 5 bases at J; junction bases unmatched: 9. The CDR3 extends over 14 amino acids.

About this clonotype: This clone may be a read error of a much larger clone one base away. The chain recombines TRBV6-2 or TRBV6-3 with TRBJ1-5; TRBD1 might be the D (6 bases). The V end was cut by 4 bases, the J end by 5 bases, with 9 bases between. The CDR3 sequence is 13 residues long. Germline V gene data show CDR1 as MNHEY and CDR2 as SVGEGT. CDR3: CASSSYRDQPQHF. The CDR3 DNA follows: TGTGCCAGCAGTTCGTACAGGGATCAGCCCCAGCATTTT.

This clonotype was seen repeatedly, ten times or more. The V gene is TRBV7-9, the J gene TRBJ2-3; D not certain. V lost 7 bases, J lost 0 bases, and 8 bases lay in between. The CDR3 spans 13 residues. Looked up from germline, CDR1 is SEHNR and CDR2 is FQNEAQ (reference sequence). This CDR3 reads CASTFGSTDTQYF. CDR3 nucleotide sequence: TGTGCCAGCACCTTCGGTAGCACAGATACGCAGTATTTT.

The chain is built from TRBV27 and TRBJ2-3; possibly TRBD1 for D (7 bases). Looked up from germline, CDR1 is MNHEY and CDR2 is SMNVEV (reference sequence). This CDR3 is built from 17 residues. V was shortened by 5 bases and J by 4 bases, with 22 bases between the two germline ends. The CDR3 protein is CASSPPGTDGTPDTQYF. The CDR3, as DNA: TGTGCCAGCAGTCCCCCAGGGACAGACGGGACTCCAGATACGCAGTATTTT.

This clonotype turned up a few times. The gene calls are TRBV9 and TRBJ1-1; perhaps TRBD1 as D (5 bases). Germline CDR1 SGDLS, CDR2 YYNGEE. The V end was cut by 0 bases, the J end by 8 bases, with 11 bases between. CDR3 length: 13 residues. The CDR3 DNA follows: TGTGCCAGCAGCGTAGGACTCGAGGGGGAAGCTTTCTTT. Translating it yields CASSVGLEGEAFF.

The sample holds a few counts of this clonotype. The rearrangement links TRBV24-1 to TRBJ2-5; tentatively, D is TRBD1 (5 bases). The CDR3 runs to 14 residues. V was trimmed by 3 bases and J by 7 bases, leaving 14 bases between them. Per germline, CDR1 KGHDR and CDR2 SFDVKD. Here the CDR3 DNA reads TGTGCCACCAGTGATGCCACAGGTTGGGGGACCCAGTACTTC. Protein sequence: CATSDATGWGTQYF.

The V and J genes are TRBV28 and TRBJ2-7, with D possibly being TRBD1 (6 bases). Germline CDR1 MDHEN, CDR2 SYDVKM. The CDR3 length is 16 residues. V was shortened by 3 bases and J by 0 bases, with 15 bases between the two germline ends. The chain's CDR3 is CASSFSGALPSYEQYF. The CDR3 coding sequence is TGTGCCAGCAGTTTTTCAGGGGCGCTCCCCTCCTACGAGCAGTACTTC.

This clonotype was recorded at least ten times. V usage is TRBV29-1 and J usage is TRBJ2-7; 7 bases match TRBD2. Germline CDR1 is SQVTM and CDR2 is ANQGSEA. This CDR3 has 18 residues. V lost 0 bases and J lost 2; bases outside the gene matches: 16. The CDR3: CSVEELQQGSGVAYEQYF. The CDR3 coding sequence is TGCAGCGTTGAAGAACTACAGCAAGGGAGCGGGGTAGCCTACGAGCAGTACTTC.

V is TRBV5-5 and J is TRBJ1-5; a weak D match, TRBD1 (5 bases). CDR3 length: 16 residues. Germline V gene lookup returns CDR1 SGHKS and CDR2 YYEKEE (reference sequence). V was cut by 0 bases and J by 5 bases, with 15 bases left in between. DNA of the CDR3: TGTGCCAGCAGCTTGGGCGGTGTCGGGGGGTATCAGCCCCAGCATTTT. The encoded protein is CASSLGGVGGYQPQHF.

This clonotype was seen a handful of times. The chain combines TRBV5-6 with TRBJ1-4, with unresolved D. Looked up from germline, CDR1 is SGHDT and CDR2 is YYEEEE. This CDR3 contains 14 residues. With 3 bases removed from V and 0 bases from J, the gap between germline ends came to 6 bases. This CDR3 is CASSYFATNEKLFF. Here the CDR3 DNA reads TGTGCCAGCAGCTACTTTGCAACTAATGAAAAACTGTTTTTT.

Ten or more counts support this clonotype. The chain has TRBV6-6 and TRBJ1-2; 7 bases align to TRBD1. The CDR3 loop spans 13 amino acids. Germline CDR1 reads MNHNY; CDR2 reads SVGAGI (reference sequence). With V trimmed by 6 bases and J by 5 bases, 6 bases remained unmatched. Here the CDR3 DNA reads TGTGCCAGCAGCTCAGACAGGGTGTATGGCTACACCTTC. This sequence encodes CASSSDRVYGYTF.

The chain is built from TRBV6-6 and TRBJ2-3, with 16 bases aligning to TRBD2. This CDR3 region has 19 residues. V was clipped by 0 bases and J by 3 bases; unmatched bases: 6. Germline V lookup: CDR1 MNHNY, CDR2 SVGAGI (reference sequence). CDR3 DNA sequence: TGTGCCAGCAGTTACTCCAAATCGGGACTAGCGGGAGGGACAGATACGCAGTATTTT. Its protein product is CASSYSKSGLAGGTDTQYF.

This clonotype was observed a few times. J is TRBJ1-1 and V is TRBV30; D is unresolved. Trimming shortened V by 5 bases and J by 6 bases, and 10 bases separated the two germline ends. Germline CDR1 reads GTSNPN; CDR2 reads SVGIG (reference sequence). The CDR3 length is 11 residues. Here the CDR3 reads CAWVTFAEAFF. The CDR3 region has the DNA TGTGCCTGGGTCACATTTGCTGAAGCTTTCTTT.

In this sample, this clonotype turned up many times. The chain has TRBV10-3 and TRBJ2-5; 13 bases align to TRBD2. Germline CDR1 ENHRY, CDR2 SYGVKD. With 6 bases clipped from V and 3 bases from J, the junction kept 10 bases outside the gene matches. This CDR3 region has 17 residues. In nucleotides, the CDR3 is TGTGCCATCAGCGAAAGGACTAGCGGGAGTTTAGAAGAGACCCAGTACTTC. It is translated as CAISERTSGSLEETQYF.

There are a few counts of this clonotype. The gene calls are TRBV9 and TRBJ2-7, with 7 bases matching TRBD1. The CDR3 has 12 residues. V shed 0 bases and J 9 bases; nucleotides not matched to a gene: 3. Germline V gene sequence: CDR1 SGDLS, CDR2 YYNGEE. The CDR3, as DNA: TGTGCCAGCAGCGTAGAGGGGGCGGGGCAGTACTTC. Amino acids: CASSVEGAGQYF. Supplemented by reference TRBV9 and TRBJ2-7, the full variable domain reads DSGVTQTPKHLITATGQRVTLRCSPRSGDLSVYWYQQSLDQGLQFLIQYYNGEERAKGNILERFSAQQFPDLHSELNLSSLELGDSALYFCASSVEGAGQYFGPGTRLTVT.

The chain carries TRBV18 and TRBJ1-5; D is uncertain. Per the germline V gene, CDR1 is KGHSH and CDR2 is LQKENI. The CDR3 spans 14 residues. The V and J ends lost 3 bases and 0 bases respectively, with 6 bases between them. CDR3 sequence (DNA): TGTGCCAGCTCACCGATTTTTAGCAATCAGCCCCAGCATTTT. It specifies CASSPIFSNQPQHF. The variable domain in full, completed from reference TRBV18 and TRBJ1-5, reads NAGVMQNPRHLVRRRGQEARLRCSPMKGHSHVYWYRQLPEEGLKFMVYLQKENIIDESGMPKERFSAEFPKEGPSILRIQQVVRGDSAAYFCASSPIFSNQPQHFGDGTRLSIL.

This sequence joins TRBV12-3 or TRBV12-4 and TRBJ2-6; the D gene is possibly TRBD1 (6 bases). The V gene lost 6 bases and the J gene lost 2 bases, with 8 bases spanning the gap. CDR3 length: 14 amino acids. Here the CDR3 DNA reads TGTGCCAGCAGCACAGGGCCTGGGGCCAACGTCCTGACTTTC. Protein product: CASSTGPGANVLTF.

This clonotype was observed many times. This chain joins TRBV10-3 and TRBJ1-1; TRBD1 matches at 7 bases. The CDR3 has 15 residues. Germline CDR1 is ENHRY and CDR2 is SYGVKD. With V trimmed by 4 bases and J by 4 bases, 9 bases remained unmatched. The CDR3 DNA follows: TGTGCCATCAGTGCAGAGACAGGGATCTCCACTGAAGCTTTCTTT. As protein: CAISAETGISTEAFF.

The chain carries TRBV24-1 and TRBJ1-1; TRBD1 aligns across 7 bases. Per the germline V gene, CDR1 is KGHDR and CDR2 is SFDVKD. This CDR3 is 15 amino acids long. Germline trimming cut 2 bases from V and 6 bases from J; bases unmatched to any gene: 8. CDR3 DNA sequence: TGTGCCACCAGTGATTCGTCAGGGGGTCGGGCTGAAGCTTTCTTT. Amino acids: CATSDSSGGRAEAFF.

This clonotype has a handful of counts. CDR3 DNA: TGCAGTGCTAGAGCAACCCACGTAGCGGGGGCCTACAATGAGCAGTTCTTC. Translating gives CSARATHVAGAYNEQFF. The J gene is TRBJ2-1, the V gene TRBV20-1; 9 bases fit TRBD2. From germline, CDR1 is DFQATT and CDR2 SNEGSKA (reference sequence). The CDR3 is 17 residues long. Trimming took 1 base from V and 2 from J; bases not matched to a gene: 9.